This T cell receptor (beta chain) was observed in a study of shared clonotypes between healthy human individuals. A CD45RA-negative memory subset and a CD45RA+ naive subset were separated from the CD4+ cells. This clone was seen just once. What it recognizes is unknown. Whole-study findings and limits: Generation of non-shared clonotypes was less probable than generation of clonotypes shared by all four donors. Naive CD4 clonotypes overlapped across a handful of donors at around 5%.

Germline V gene sequence: CDR1 WNHNN, CDR2 SYGVQD (reference sequence). V dropped 6 bases and J dropped 5 bases, with 13 bases sitting between them. There are 13 residues in the CDR3. Replicate sorted-subset PCRs were loaded with roughly 200 ng DNA, about 30,000 T cell genomes. Data came from immunoSEQ multiplex PCR; TCRdb stores just in-frame clones and leaves some out. The table includes under 300,000 clones, approximately 65% detected once. What was sequenced was memory CD4+ T cells sorted from blood. Sample subset: CD45RA-negative fraction. The V and J genes are TRBV10-1 and TRBJ2-5; no reliable D call. The sequence was obtained from a man aged 25 to 40 in good health. The CDR3 nucleotides read TGCGCCAGCAGCCGCGGTGTGTTGGAGACCCAGTACTTC. It yields the protein CASSRGVLETQYF.